Given below is one T cell receptor beta chain in context. Antigen specificity is unknown. This record comes from a study of CD8 T cells in Susac syndrome. RNA amounts of roughly 0.5 to 1 ug underwent reverse transcription with random hexamers. Via MiXCR, TCRdb re-called the immunoSEQ multiplex PCR reads, giving one row per CDR3 protein. The sample has tens of thousands of distinct CDR3 sequences, approximately 94% seen once; the top ten hold less than 0.3%. General observations from the study: As the study acknowledged, the number of individuals who were part of its TCR sequencing and HLA analysis was relatively small.

Sequencing of TCR beta was performed on blood CD8+ and CD4+ T cells. CDR1 is SGHVS, CDR2 FNYEAQ, per germline. The CDR3 contains 15 residues. The ends lost 5 bases at V and 5 bases at J; junction bases unmatched: 4. V and J are TRBV7-6 and TRBJ2-2, with 11 bases aligning to TRBD2. The sequenced material came from CD8+ T cells from PBMCs. This TCR was sampled from a human donor in good health. The CDR3 loop is CASSARTSGTGELFF. DNA of the CDR3: TGTGCCAGCAGCGCCAGGACTAGCGGGACCGGGGAGCTGTTTTTT.